Listed below are T cell receptor beta chains from one sample, sequenced in a study of T cell responses to AZD1222 COVID-19 vaccine. Profiled with immunoSEQ multiplex PCR; TCRdb holds only in-frame clones, not every one. In the table there are roughly 130,000 clones, about 92% of which are singletons. The specimen comprised peripheral blood, sampled on day 0 of AZD1222 vaccination. Receptors originate from an adult in good health. Both conserved end residues are part of each CDR3. A D gene is named only where the DNA matches it firmly. Size tells how often a clone was seen (once, few, many) or the class of an expanded clone, and some rows leave it out.

CDR3 DNA: TGCGCCAGCAGCTTGGAGGACGCATCACCCCTCCACTTT
CDR3 protein: CASSLEDASPLHF
J gene: TRBJ1-6
V gene: TRBV5-1
D gene: -
CDR3 length: 13
clone size: once

CDR3 DNA: TGCGCCAGCAGCGGGCCGGACACCTTCAACTATGGCTACACCTTC
CDR3 protein: CASSGPDTFNYGYTF
J gene: TRBJ1-2
V gene: TRBV4-3
D gene: -
CDR3 length: 15
clone size: -

CDR3 DNA: TGTGCCAGCAGCCCAGGAAACATTCAGTACTTC
CDR3 protein: CASSPGNIQYF
J gene: TRBJ2-4
V gene: TRBV14
D gene: -
CDR3 length: 11
clone size: -

CDR3 DNA: TGTGCCAGCACCCCACCGGACAGGGGAAACACCGGGGAGCTGTTTTTT
CDR3 protein: CASTPPDRGNTGELFF
J gene: TRBJ2-2
V gene: TRBV6-6
D gene: TRBD1
CDR3 length: 16
clone size: -

CDR3 DNA: TGTGCCAGCAGCCAAGCCCGGACAGGCCCAAGCACAGATACGCAGTATTTT
CDR3 protein: CASSQARTGPSTDTQYF
J gene: TRBJ2-3
V gene: TRBV3-1/TRBV3-2
D gene: TRBD1
CDR3 length: 17
clone size: -

CDR3 DNA: TGTGCCAGCAGCTTAGTTCTCAGGGCAGCTAACTATGGCTACACCTTC
CDR3 protein: CASSLVLRAANYGYTF
J gene: TRBJ1-2
V gene: TRBV7-2
D gene: -
CDR3 length: 16
clone size: -

CDR3 DNA: TGTGCCAGCAGCTTATCACTAGCGGGTCGGGAGACCCAGTACTTC
CDR3 protein: CASSLSLAGRETQYF
J gene: TRBJ2-5
V gene: TRBV6-5
D gene: TRBD2
CDR3 length: 15
clone size: -

CDR3 DNA: TGTGCCAGCAGCGACAGGGAAGCTGCCGGGGAGCTGTTTTTT
CDR3 protein: CASSDREAAGELFF
J gene: TRBJ2-2
V gene: TRBV5-4
D gene: TRBD1
CDR3 length: 14
clone size: -

CDR3 DNA: TGTGCCAGCAGCTCCGCCCGGGGAAACACCGGGGAGCTGTTTTTT
CDR3 protein: CASSSARGNTGELFF
J gene: TRBJ2-2
V gene: TRBV7-9
D gene: -
CDR3 length: 15
clone size: few

CDR3 DNA: TGTGCCAGTAGCCCGTCGGGACTAGCGGCAGATACGCAGTATTTT
CDR3 protein: CASSPSGLAADTQYF
J gene: TRBJ2-3
V gene: TRBV19
D gene: TRBD2
CDR3 length: 15
clone size: -

CDR3 DNA: TGTGCCAGCACCAACAAAGAAAGACTCACAAGCACAGATACGCAGTATTTT
CDR3 protein: CASTNKERLTSTDTQYF
J gene: TRBJ2-3
V gene: TRBV7-9
D gene: -
CDR3 length: 17
clone size: -

CDR3 DNA: TGTGCCAGCAGTCCGCGGACAGGGGCTAGTAGGAGCAATCAGCCCCAGCATTTT
CDR3 protein: CASSPRTGASRSNQPQHF
J gene: TRBJ1-5
V gene: TRBV6-6
D gene: TRBD1
CDR3 length: 18
clone size: -

CDR3 DNA: TGTGCCAGCAGCCCCCTGGCAGGAAGAAGTCCTCGTCACTATGGCTACACCTTC
CDR3 protein: CASSPLAGRSPRHYGYTF
J gene: TRBJ1-2
V gene: TRBV6-2/TRBV6-3
D gene: -
CDR3 length: 18
clone size: once

CDR3 DNA: TGTGCCAGCAGCTTAGGAGATCCAAGGGCTCGAAACACCATATATTTT
CDR3 protein: CASSLGDPRARNTIYF
J gene: TRBJ1-3
V gene: TRBV7-9
D gene: -
CDR3 length: 16
clone size: once

CDR3 DNA: TGTGCCAGCAGCCTAGGCGGGACGAACACCGGGGAGCTGTTTTTT
CDR3 protein: CASSLGGTNTGELFF
J gene: TRBJ2-2
V gene: TRBV7-3
D gene: -
CDR3 length: 15
clone size: -

CDR3 DNA: TGTGCCAGCAGCCAAGCGGGACAGGGGTTAAACGAGCAGTACTTC
CDR3 protein: CASSQAGQGLNEQYF
J gene: TRBJ2-7
V gene: TRBV6-5
D gene: TRBD1
CDR3 length: 15
clone size: -

CDR3 DNA: TGTGCCATCAGTGAGGCCGACCGCATAGCTTTCTTT
CDR3 protein: CAISEADRIAFF
J gene: TRBJ1-1
V gene: TRBV10-3
D gene: -
CDR3 length: 12
clone size: -

CDR3 DNA: TGTGCCATCAGGGATCCTTCGGGCGGACACACTGAAGCTTTCTTT
CDR3 protein: CAIRDPSGGHTEAFF
J gene: TRBJ1-1
V gene: TRBV10-3
D gene: -
CDR3 length: 15
clone size: -

CDR3 DNA: TGCGCCAGCAGCTCAGATGGACAGACAAATTCACCCCTCCACTTT
CDR3 protein: CASSSDGQTNSPLHF
J gene: TRBJ1-6
V gene: TRBV5-1
D gene: -
CDR3 length: 15
clone size: -

CDR3 DNA: TGCGCCACCACTCGGGGGCCTAGTAGCACCGGGGAGCTGTTTTTT
CDR3 protein: CATTRGPSSTGELFF
J gene: TRBJ2-2
V gene: TRBV5-1
D gene: -
CDR3 length: 15
clone size: -

CDR3 DNA: TGTGCCAGCAGCCAATCTAGCGGGGGGGCGGATAGGCAGTTCTTC
CDR3 protein: CASSQSSGGADRQFF
J gene: TRBJ2-1
V gene: TRBV7-2
D gene: TRBD2
CDR3 length: 15
clone size: -

CDR3 DNA: TGTGCCAGCAGTGTATCCGGGACAGGGATCACCGGGGAGCTGTTTTTT
CDR3 protein: CASSVSGTGITGELFF
J gene: TRBJ2-2
V gene: TRBV27
D gene: TRBD1
CDR3 length: 16
clone size: -

CDR3 DNA: TGTGCCATCAGTGAGTCGCGAGGGGTACTCTACTCTGGGGCCAACGTCCTGACTTTC
CDR3 protein: CAISESRGVLYSGANVLTF
J gene: TRBJ2-6
V gene: TRBV10-3
D gene: -
CDR3 length: 19
clone size: once

CDR3 DNA: TGTGCCAGCAGCCTAGGGAGTGAAAAACTGTTTTTT
CDR3 protein: CASSLGSEKLFF
J gene: TRBJ1-4
V gene: TRBV3-1/TRBV3-2
D gene: -
CDR3 length: 12
clone size: -

CDR3 DNA: TGTGCCAGCGAAAGGACATCCTACGAGCAGTACTTC
CDR3 protein: CASERTSYEQYF
J gene: TRBJ2-7
V gene: TRBV7-9
D gene: -
CDR3 length: 12
clone size: once

CDR3 DNA: TGTGCCAGCAGTTTCTACGGGACAGGCATAAACTACGAGCAGTACTTC
CDR3 protein: CASSFYGTGINYEQYF
J gene: TRBJ2-7
V gene: TRBV28
D gene: TRBD1
CDR3 length: 16
clone size: -

CDR3 DNA: TGTGCCAGCAGCTTAGAAGGGGGGTATTCCGATGAGCAGTTCTTC
CDR3 protein: CASSLEGGYSDEQFF
J gene: TRBJ2-1
V gene: TRBV11-2
D gene: -
CDR3 length: 15
clone size: -

CDR3 DNA: TGTGCCAGTAGTATAGCGCGTATCGGGTACGAGCAGTACTTC
CDR3 protein: CASSIARIGYEQYF
J gene: TRBJ2-7
V gene: TRBV19
D gene: -
CDR3 length: 14
clone size: -

CDR3 DNA: TGTGCCAGCTCAATGGGGTTCTCTGGAAACACCATATATTTT
CDR3 protein: CASSMGFSGNTIYF
J gene: TRBJ1-3
V gene: TRBV14
D gene: -
CDR3 length: 14
clone size: few

CDR3 DNA: TGTGCCATCAGTGAACCTAATGAGCAGTTCTTC
CDR3 protein: CAISEPNEQFF
J gene: TRBJ2-1
V gene: TRBV10-3
D gene: -
CDR3 length: 11
clone size: -

CDR3 DNA: TGCAGCGTCGACGCGACTGGGTCGGACGAGCAGTACTTC
CDR3 protein: CSVDATGSDEQYF
J gene: TRBJ2-7
V gene: TRBV29-1
D gene: -
CDR3 length: 13
clone size: -

CDR3 DNA: TGTGCCACCAGGGGACCGGGACAGGGGGCTTCTACGCAGTATTTT
CDR3 protein: CATRGPGQGASTQYF
J gene: TRBJ2-3
V gene: TRBV24-1
D gene: TRBD1
CDR3 length: 15
clone size: -

CDR3 DNA: TGTGCCAGCAGCTTTAGTCCGGCCGAGTACTATGGCTACACCTTC
CDR3 protein: CASSFSPAEYYGYTF
J gene: TRBJ1-2
V gene: TRBV7-8
D gene: -
CDR3 length: 15
clone size: -

CDR3 DNA: TGTGCCAGCACCCCCGCCCATGACTCTGGAAACACCATATATTTT
CDR3 protein: CASTPAHDSGNTIYF
J gene: TRBJ1-3
V gene: TRBV7-8
D gene: -
CDR3 length: 15
clone size: few

CDR3 DNA: TGTGCCAGCAGCCAATACCAGGGGAGGTATGGCTACACCTTC
CDR3 protein: CASSQYQGRYGYTF
J gene: TRBJ1-2
V gene: TRBV14
D gene: -
CDR3 length: 14
clone size: -

CDR3 DNA: TGTGCCAGTAGTATCCCGGGGGGGTACTATGGCTACACCTTC
CDR3 protein: CASSIPGGYYGYTF
J gene: TRBJ1-2
V gene: TRBV19
D gene: -
CDR3 length: 14
clone size: once

CDR3 DNA: TGTGCCAGTAGTATCGGGGACGTGAGCTCCTATAATTCACCCCTCCACTTT
CDR3 protein: CASSIGDVSSYNSPLHF
J gene: TRBJ1-6
V gene: TRBV19
D gene: -
CDR3 length: 17
clone size: -

CDR3 DNA: TGTGCCAGTAGTATATTTCGTCCAGGGGCCACCGGGGAGCTGTTTTTT
CDR3 protein: CASSIFRPGATGELFF
J gene: TRBJ2-2
V gene: TRBV19
D gene: -
CDR3 length: 16
clone size: -

CDR3 DNA: TGTGCCAGTAGTACCACAGGGCTCACTGAAGCTTTCTTT
CDR3 protein: CASSTTGLTEAFF
J gene: TRBJ1-1
V gene: TRBV19
D gene: -
CDR3 length: 13
clone size: -

CDR3 DNA: TGTGCCAGCAGGGGGGGACCGCTGAACACTGAAGCTTTCTTT
CDR3 protein: CASRGGPLNTEAFF
J gene: TRBJ1-1
V gene: TRBV7-2
D gene: -
CDR3 length: 14
clone size: -

CDR3 DNA: TGTGCCAGTACCCCGGGACTAGCCGGCACCGGGGAGCTGTTTTTT
CDR3 protein: CASTPGLAGTGELFF
J gene: TRBJ2-2
V gene: TRBV19
D gene: TRBD2
CDR3 length: 15
clone size: -

CDR3 DNA: TGTGCCAGCAGCGTCACGCCCCTCCAAGAGACCCAGTACTTC
CDR3 protein: CASSVTPLQETQYF
J gene: TRBJ2-5
V gene: TRBV7-2
D gene: -
CDR3 length: 14
clone size: -

CDR3 DNA: TGTGCCACCAGTGATTTAGCCGGGACGGGCGGTTCTAGCACAGATACGCAGTATTTT
CDR3 protein: CATSDLAGTGGSSTDTQYF
J gene: TRBJ2-3
V gene: TRBV24-1
D gene: -
CDR3 length: 19
clone size: -

CDR3 DNA: TGTGCCAGCGCCTCAGGACCGCCAAATGAGCAGTTCTTC
CDR3 protein: CASASGPPNEQFF
J gene: TRBJ2-1
V gene: TRBV19
D gene: -
CDR3 length: 13
clone size: once

CDR3 DNA: TGTGCCAGCAGACAAACAGGGGGCACTGAAGCTTTCTTT
CDR3 protein: CASRQTGGTEAFF
J gene: TRBJ1-1
V gene: TRBV7-3
D gene: TRBD1
CDR3 length: 13
clone size: -

CDR3 DNA: TGTGCCATCAGTGAGTCTCGCGGGGGGGCGGGAGATACGCAGTATTTT
CDR3 protein: CAISESRGGAGDTQYF
J gene: TRBJ2-3
V gene: TRBV10-3
D gene: TRBD2
CDR3 length: 16
clone size: once

CDR3 DNA: TGCAGCGTTTCCGGGACAGGGAGGTCTGAAGCTTTCTTT
CDR3 protein: CSVSGTGRSEAFF
J gene: TRBJ1-1
V gene: TRBV29-1
D gene: TRBD1
CDR3 length: 13
clone size: -

CDR3 DNA: TGTGCCAGCAGGTCTCACAGTACCGGGGAGCTGTTTTTT
CDR3 protein: CASRSHSTGELFF
J gene: TRBJ2-2
V gene: TRBV3-1/TRBV3-2
D gene: -
CDR3 length: 13
clone size: -

CDR3 DNA: TGTGCCAGCAGGTCCGGGACCAATGAAAAACTGTTTTTT
CDR3 protein: CASRSGTNEKLFF
J gene: TRBJ1-4
V gene: TRBV28
D gene: -
CDR3 length: 13
clone size: -

CDR3 DNA: TGTGCCAGCAGCCAAACGGCAGGGACAGGAAACACCATATATTTT
CDR3 protein: CASSQTAGTGNTIYF
J gene: TRBJ1-3
V gene: TRBV16
D gene: -
CDR3 length: 15
clone size: -

CDR3 DNA: TGTGCCAGCAGCTCTACTAGCGGGCCCACAGATACGCAGTATTTT
CDR3 protein: CASSSTSGPTDTQYF
J gene: TRBJ2-3
V gene: TRBV5-4
D gene: TRBD2
CDR3 length: 15
clone size: -

CDR3 DNA: TGTGCCAGCAGCCCCCAGTACCAAGAGACCCAGTACTTC
CDR3 protein: CASSPQYQETQYF
J gene: TRBJ2-5
V gene: TRBV9
D gene: -
CDR3 length: 13
clone size: -

CDR3 DNA: TGTGCCAGCAGCCCTGGGGACGTACTCGAAGCTTTCTTT
CDR3 protein: CASSPGDVLEAFF
J gene: TRBJ1-1
V gene: TRBV5-4
D gene: -
CDR3 length: 13
clone size: once

CDR3 DNA: TGTGCCAGCAGCGGAACTAGCGGGGGGCTTCCTAGCACAGATACGCAGTATTTT
CDR3 protein: CASSGTSGGLPSTDTQYF
J gene: TRBJ2-3
V gene: TRBV7-2
D gene: TRBD2
CDR3 length: 18
clone size: -

CDR3 DNA: TGCGCCAGCAGCCACTCGGACAGGGGCGACTATGGCTACACCTTC
CDR3 protein: CASSHSDRGDYGYTF
J gene: TRBJ1-2
V gene: TRBV4-1
D gene: TRBD1
CDR3 length: 15
clone size: -